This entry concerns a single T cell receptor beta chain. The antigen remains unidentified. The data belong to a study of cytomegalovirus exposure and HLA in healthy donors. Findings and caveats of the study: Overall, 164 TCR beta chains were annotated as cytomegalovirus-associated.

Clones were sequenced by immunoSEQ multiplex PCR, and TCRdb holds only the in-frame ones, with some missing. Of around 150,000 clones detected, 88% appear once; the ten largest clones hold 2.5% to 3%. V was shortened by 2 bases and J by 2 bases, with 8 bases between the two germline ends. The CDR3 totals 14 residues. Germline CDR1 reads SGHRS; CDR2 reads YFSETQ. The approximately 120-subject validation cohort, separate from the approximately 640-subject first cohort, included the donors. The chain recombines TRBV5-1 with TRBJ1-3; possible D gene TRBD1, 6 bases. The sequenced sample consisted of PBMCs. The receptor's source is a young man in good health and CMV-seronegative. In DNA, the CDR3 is TGCGCCAGCAGCTTTTGGGGGCCTGGAAACACCATATATTTT. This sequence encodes CASSFWGPGNTIYF.